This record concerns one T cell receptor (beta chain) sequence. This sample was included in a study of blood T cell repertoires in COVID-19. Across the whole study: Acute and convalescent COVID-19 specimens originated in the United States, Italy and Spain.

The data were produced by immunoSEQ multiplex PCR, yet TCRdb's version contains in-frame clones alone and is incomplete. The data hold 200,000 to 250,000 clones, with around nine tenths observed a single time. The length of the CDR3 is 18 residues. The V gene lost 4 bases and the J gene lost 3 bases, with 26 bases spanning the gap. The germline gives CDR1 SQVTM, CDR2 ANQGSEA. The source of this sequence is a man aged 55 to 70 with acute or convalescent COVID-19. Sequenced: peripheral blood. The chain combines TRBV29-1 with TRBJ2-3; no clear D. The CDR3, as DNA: TGCAGCGTTGGAGGCGATCCGTCGTCTCGCTCTTTTACAGATACGCAGTATTTT. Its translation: CSVGGDPSSRSFTDTQYF.